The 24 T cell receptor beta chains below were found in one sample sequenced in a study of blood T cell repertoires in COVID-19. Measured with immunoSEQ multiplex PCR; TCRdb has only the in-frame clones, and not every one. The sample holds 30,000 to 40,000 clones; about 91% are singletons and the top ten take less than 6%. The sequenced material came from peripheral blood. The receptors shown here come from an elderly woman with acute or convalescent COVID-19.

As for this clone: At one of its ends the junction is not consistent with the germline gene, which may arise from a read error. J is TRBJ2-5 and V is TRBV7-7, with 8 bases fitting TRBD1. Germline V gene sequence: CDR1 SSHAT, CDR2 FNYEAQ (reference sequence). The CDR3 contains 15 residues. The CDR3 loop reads CASSSGQGTQETQYF. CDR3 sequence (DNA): TGTGCTAGCAGCTCTGGACAGGGAACACAAGAGACCCAGTACTTC.

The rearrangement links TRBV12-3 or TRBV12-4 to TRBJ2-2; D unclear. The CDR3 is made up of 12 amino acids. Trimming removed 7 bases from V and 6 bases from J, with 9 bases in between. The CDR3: CASTPSAGELFF. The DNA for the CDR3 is TGTGCCAGCACCCCCTCCGCCGGGGAGCTGTTTTTT.

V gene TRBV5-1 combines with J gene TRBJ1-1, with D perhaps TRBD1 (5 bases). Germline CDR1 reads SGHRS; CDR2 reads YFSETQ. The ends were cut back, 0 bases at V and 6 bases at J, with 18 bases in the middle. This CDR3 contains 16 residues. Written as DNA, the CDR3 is TGCGCCAGCAGCTTGGGCTATACAGGTGCGGTCTCTGAAGCTTTCTTT. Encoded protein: CASSLGYTGAVSEAFF.

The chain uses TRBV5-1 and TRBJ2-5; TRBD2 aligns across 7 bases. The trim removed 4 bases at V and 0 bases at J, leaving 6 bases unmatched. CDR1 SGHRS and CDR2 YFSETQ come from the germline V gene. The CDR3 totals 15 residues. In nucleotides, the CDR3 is TGCGCCAGCAGCACCTCCGGGACTAACCAAGAGACCCAGTACTTC. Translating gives CASSTSGTNQETQYF.

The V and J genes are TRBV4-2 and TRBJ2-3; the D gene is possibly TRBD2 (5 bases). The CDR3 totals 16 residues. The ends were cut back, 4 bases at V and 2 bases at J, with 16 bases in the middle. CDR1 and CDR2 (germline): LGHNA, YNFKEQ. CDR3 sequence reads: CASSPRHLGITDTQYF. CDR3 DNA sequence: TGTGCCAGCAGCCCGCGACACCTCGGGATCACAGATACGCAGTATTTT.

This CDR3 is CASSQGRKTGTFSYEQYF. The CDR3 bases are TGTGCCAGCAGCCAAGGGAGGAAGACAGGTACTTTCTCCTACGAGCAGTACTTC. The chain employs TRBV3-1 (or the pseudogene TRBV3-2) and TRBJ2-7; D is possibly TRBD1 (6 bases). The CDR3 is 18 residues long. Germline CDR1 reads LGHDT; CDR2 reads YNNKEL (reference sequence). The V and J ends lost 1 base and 0 bases respectively, with 19 bases between them.

This chain's CDR3 is CASSIAGYGYTF. In DNA form, the CDR3 reads TGTGCCAGTAGTATAGCAGGATATGGCTACACCTTC. J is TRBJ1-2 and V is TRBV19; D is ambiguous. Germline values: CDR1 LNHDA, CDR2 SQIVND (reference sequence). V was clipped by 1 base and J by 5 bases, with 5 bases between them. The CDR3 contains 12 residues.

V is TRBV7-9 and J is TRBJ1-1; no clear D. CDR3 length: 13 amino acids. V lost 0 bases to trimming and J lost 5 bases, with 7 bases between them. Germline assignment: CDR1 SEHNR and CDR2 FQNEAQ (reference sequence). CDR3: CASSLAAKTEAFF. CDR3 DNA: TGTGCCAGCAGCTTAGCTGCGAAAACTGAAGCTTTCTTT.

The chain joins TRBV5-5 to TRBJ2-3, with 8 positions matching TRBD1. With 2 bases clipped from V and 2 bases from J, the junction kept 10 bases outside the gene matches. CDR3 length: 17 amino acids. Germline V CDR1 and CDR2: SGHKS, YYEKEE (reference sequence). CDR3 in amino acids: CASSLIQGVFSTDTQYF. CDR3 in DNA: TGTGCCAGCAGCTTAATACAGGGGGTATTTTCCACAGATACGCAGTATTTT. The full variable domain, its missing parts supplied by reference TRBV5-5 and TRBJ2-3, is DAGVTQSPTHLIKTRGQQVTLRCSPISGHKSVSWYQQVLGQGPQFIFQYYEKEERGRGNFPDRFSARQFPNYSSELNVNALLLGDSALYLCASSLIQGVFSTDTQYFGPGTRLTVL.

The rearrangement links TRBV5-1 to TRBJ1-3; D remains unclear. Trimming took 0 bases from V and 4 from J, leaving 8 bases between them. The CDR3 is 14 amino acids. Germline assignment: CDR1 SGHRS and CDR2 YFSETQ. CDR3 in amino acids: CASSLAMRGNTIYF. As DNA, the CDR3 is TGCGCCAGCAGCTTGGCGATGAGAGGAAACACCATATATTTT.

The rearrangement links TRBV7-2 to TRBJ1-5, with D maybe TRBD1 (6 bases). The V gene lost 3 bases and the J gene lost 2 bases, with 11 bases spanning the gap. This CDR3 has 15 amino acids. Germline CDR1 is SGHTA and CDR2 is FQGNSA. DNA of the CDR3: TGTGCCAGCAGCTTTACAGGGTCGGGCAATCAGCCCCAGCATTTT. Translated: CASSFTGSGNQPQHF.

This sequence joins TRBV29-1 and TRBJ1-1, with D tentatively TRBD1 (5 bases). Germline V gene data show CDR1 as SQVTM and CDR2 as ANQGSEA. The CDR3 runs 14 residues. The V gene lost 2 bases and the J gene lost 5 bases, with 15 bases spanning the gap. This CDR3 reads CSVEMVGGVTEAFF. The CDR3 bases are TGCAGCGTTGAAATGGTTGGGGGGGTTACTGAAGCTTTCTTT.

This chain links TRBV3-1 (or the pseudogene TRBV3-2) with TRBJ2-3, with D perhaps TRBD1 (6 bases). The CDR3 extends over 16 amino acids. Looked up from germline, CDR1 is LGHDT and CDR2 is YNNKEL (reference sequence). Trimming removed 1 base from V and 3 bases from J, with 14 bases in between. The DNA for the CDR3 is TGTGCCAGCAGCCAAGGTAGGGGGAGTGATACAGATACGCAGTATTTT. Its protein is CASSQGRGSDTDTQYF.

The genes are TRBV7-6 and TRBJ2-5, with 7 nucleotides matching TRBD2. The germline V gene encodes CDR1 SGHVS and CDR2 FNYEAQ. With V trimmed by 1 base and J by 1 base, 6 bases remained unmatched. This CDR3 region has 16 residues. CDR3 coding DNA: TGTGCCAGCAGCTTAGAACTAGCGTCAATCCAAGAGACCCAGTACTTC. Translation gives CASSLELASIQETQYF.

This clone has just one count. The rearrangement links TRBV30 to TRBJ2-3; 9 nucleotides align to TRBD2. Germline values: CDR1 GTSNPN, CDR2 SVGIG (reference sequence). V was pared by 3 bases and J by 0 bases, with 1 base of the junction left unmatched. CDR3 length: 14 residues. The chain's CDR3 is CAWRTSGSTDTQYF. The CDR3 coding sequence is TGTGCCTGGAGGACTAGCGGAAGCACAGATACGCAGTATTTT. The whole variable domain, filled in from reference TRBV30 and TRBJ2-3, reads SQTIHQWPATLVQPVGSPLSLECTVEGTSNPNLYWYRQAAGRGLQLLFYSVGIGQISSEVPQNLSASRPQDRQFILSSKKLLLSDSGFYLCAWRTSGSTDTQYFGPGTRLTVL.

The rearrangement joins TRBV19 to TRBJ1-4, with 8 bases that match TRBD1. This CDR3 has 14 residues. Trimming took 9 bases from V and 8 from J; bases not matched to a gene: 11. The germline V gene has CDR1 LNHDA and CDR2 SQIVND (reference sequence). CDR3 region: CASESGGTREKLFF. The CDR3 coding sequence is TGTGCCAGCGAATCAGGGGGCACGCGAGAAAAACTGTTTTTT.

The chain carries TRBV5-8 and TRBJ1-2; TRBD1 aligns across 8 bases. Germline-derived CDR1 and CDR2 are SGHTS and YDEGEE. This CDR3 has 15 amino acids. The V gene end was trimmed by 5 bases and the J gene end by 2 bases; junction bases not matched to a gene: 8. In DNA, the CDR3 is TGTGCCAGCAGTCTCCCCGACAGGGGAAACTATGGCTACACCTTC. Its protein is CASSLPDRGNYGYTF.

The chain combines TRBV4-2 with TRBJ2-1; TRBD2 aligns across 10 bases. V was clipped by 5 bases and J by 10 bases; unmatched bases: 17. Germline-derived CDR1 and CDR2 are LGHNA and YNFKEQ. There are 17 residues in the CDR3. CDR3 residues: CASSTPIESSGGPEQFF. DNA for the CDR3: TGTGCCAGCAGCACCCCAATCGAGTCTAGCGGGGGCCCGGAGCAGTTCTTC.

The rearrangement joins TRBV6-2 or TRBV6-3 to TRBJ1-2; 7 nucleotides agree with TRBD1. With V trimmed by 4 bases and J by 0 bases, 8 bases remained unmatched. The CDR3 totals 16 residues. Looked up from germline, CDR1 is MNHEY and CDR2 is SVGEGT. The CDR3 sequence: CASSSTTGKSNYGYTF. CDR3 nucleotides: TGTGCCAGCAGTTCCACGACAGGGAAGTCTAACTATGGCTACACCTTC.

As DNA, the CDR3 is TGCGCCAGCAGCTTGGTTATAGAATCCCGTACCTCCTACGAGCAGTACTTC. This sequence encodes CASSLVIESRTSYEQYF. The chain links TRBV5-1 to TRBJ2-7; D is undetermined. Germline V gene sequence: CDR1 SGHRS, CDR2 YFSETQ. Trimming took 0 bases from V and 0 from J, leaving 16 bases between them. The CDR3 is made up of 17 amino acids.

The CDR3 bases are TGTGCCAGCGGGTCCACAGGCGCGAACACTGAAGCTTTCTTT. It is translated as CASGSTGANTEAFF. The J gene is TRBJ1-1, the V gene TRBV2, with a possible D match to TRBD1 (5 bases). V shed 8 bases and J shed 1 base, with 14 bases lying between them. The CDR3 loop spans 14 amino acids. CDR1 and CDR2 (germline): SNHLY, FYNNEI. The full variable domain, in which reference TRBV2 and TRBJ1-1 provide the parts outside the CDR3, is EPEVTQTPSHQVTQMGQEVILRCVPISNHLYFYWYRQILGQKVEFLVSFYNNEISEKSEIFDDQFSVERPDGSNFTLKIRSTKLEDSAMYFCASGSTGANTEAFFGQGTRLTVV.

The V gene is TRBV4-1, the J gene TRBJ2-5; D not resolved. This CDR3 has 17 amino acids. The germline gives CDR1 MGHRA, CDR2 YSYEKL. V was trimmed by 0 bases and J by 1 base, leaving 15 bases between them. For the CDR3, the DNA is TGCGCCAGCAGCCAAGATTACGGAAGCGCCAGCCAAGAGACCCAGTACTTC. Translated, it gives CASSQDYGSASQETQYF.

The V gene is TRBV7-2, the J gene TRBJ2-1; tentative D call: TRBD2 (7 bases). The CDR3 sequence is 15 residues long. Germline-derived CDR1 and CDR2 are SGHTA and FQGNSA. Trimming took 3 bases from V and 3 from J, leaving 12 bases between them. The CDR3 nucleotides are TGTGCCAGCAGCTTGGCGGGGGCCCTCTACAATGAGCAGTTCTTC. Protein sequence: CASSLAGALYNEQFF.

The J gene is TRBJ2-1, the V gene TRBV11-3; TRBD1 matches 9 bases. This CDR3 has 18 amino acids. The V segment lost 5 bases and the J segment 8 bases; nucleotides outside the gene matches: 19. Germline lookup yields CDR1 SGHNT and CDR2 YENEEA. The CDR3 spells CASSPYLPGQGFPDEQFF. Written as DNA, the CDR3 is TGTGCCAGCAGCCCGTACCTCCCGGGACAGGGATTCCCAGATGAGCAGTTCTTC.